The 26 T cell receptor beta chains below were found in one sample sequenced in a study of blood T cell repertoires in COVID-19. Clones were sequenced by immunoSEQ multiplex PCR, and TCRdb holds only the in-frame ones, with some missing. The sample lists just over 60,000 clones, approximately 80% seen once, with around 21% in the top ten. The material sequenced was peripheral blood. The origin of the receptors is a man aged 25-45 years with COVID-19, enrolled during active disease.

This sequence joins TRBV4-1 and TRBJ1-1, with 7 bases fitting TRBD1. The V gene end was trimmed by 0 bases and the J gene end by 8 bases; junction bases not matched to a gene: 9. Germline V gene sequence: CDR1 MGHRA, CDR2 YSYEKL. The CDR3 extends over 15 amino acids. The CDR3 reads CASSQETGRGQEAFF. The DNA of the CDR3 is TGCGCCAGCAGCCAAGAAACGGGTCGGGGACAGGAAGCTTTCTTT.

The chain couples TRBV27 to TRBJ2-3, with 7 positions matching TRBD2. The germline gives CDR1 MNHEY, CDR2 SMNVEV (reference sequence). V lost 7 bases and J lost 2; bases outside the gene matches: 6. This CDR3 is 14 amino acids long. The CDR3 coding sequence is TGTGCCAGCACCCGGGGGGACCCCACAGATACGCAGTATTTT. Amino acid sequence: CASTRGDPTDTQYF.

The genes are TRBV28 and TRBJ1-2; a possible D gene is TRBD1 (6 bases). CDR3 length: 16 residues. Between the trimmed V and J ends, which lost 4 bases and 4 bases, there was a span of 19 bases. Germline lookup yields CDR1 MDHEN and CDR2 SYDVKM. CDR3 residues: CASSWGEGGRGYGYTF. Written as DNA, the CDR3 is TGTGCCAGCAGTTGGGGTGAAGGGGGACGGGGCTATGGCTACACCTTC.

CDR3 nucleotides: TGTGCCAGCAGCTTGGGACAGAATTCACCCCTCCACTTT. This sequence encodes CASSLGQNSPLHF. This chain connects TRBV5-4 to TRBJ1-6; D possibly corresponds to TRBD1 (5 bases). V was clipped by 0 bases and J by 7 bases, with 5 bases between them. CDR1 is SGHNT, CDR2 YYREEE, per germline (reference sequence). The CDR3 covers 13 residues.

J is TRBJ2-5 and V is TRBV24-1; weak D call: TRBD2 (6 bases). Trimming shortened V by 5 bases and J by 0 bases, and 9 bases separated the two germline ends. This CDR3 region has 14 residues. The V gene's germline CDR1 is KGHDR and CDR2 SFDVKD. CDR3: CATSAGDYQETQYF. The DNA of the CDR3 is TGTGCCACCAGTGCCGGGGACTACCAAGAGACCCAGTACTTC.

CDR3 nucleotides: TGTGCCAGCAGCCAAGACGTTCCGGGCGGGGGAGAGCAGTACTTC. Translating gives CASSQDVPGGGEQYF. This rearrangement joins TRBV3-1 (or the pseudogene TRBV3-2) to TRBJ2-7, with 7 bases lining up with TRBD2. The V gene's germline CDR1 is LGHDT and CDR2 YNNKEL (reference sequence). The CDR3 length is 15 residues. V lost 0 bases and J lost 7; bases outside the gene matches: 9.

CDR3 sequence: CASSSTYRDRNYGYTF. The CDR3 region has the DNA TGTGCCAGCAGCTCGACCTACCGGGACAGGAACTATGGCTACACCTTC. The V call is TRBV7-8, the J call TRBJ1-2; the match to TRBD1 covers 8 bases. Germline V CDR1 and CDR2: SGHVS, FQNEAQ. The V gene end was trimmed by 4 bases and the J gene end by 2 bases; junction bases not matched to a gene: 9. CDR3 length equals 16 residues.

DNA for the CDR3: TGTGCCAGCAGCCTAGGACGGGTTGGCAATCAGCCCCAGCATTTT. Translated, it gives CASSLGRVGNQPQHF. The rearrangement uses TRBV11-2 and TRBJ1-5; D remains ambiguous. The CDR3 loop spans 15 amino acids. Trimming cost V 5 bases and J 2 bases, with 13 bases left between them. The germline V gene encodes CDR1 SGHAT and CDR2 FQNNGV.

CDR3 sequence: CASSLSTGTGDSPLHF. The CDR3 nucleotides are TGTGCCAGCAGTTTGTCTACCGGGACAGGGGATTCACCCCTCCACTTT. The chain combines TRBV27 with TRBJ1-6; 10 nucleotides align to TRBD1. CDR1 is MNHEY and CDR2 is SMNVEV in the germline V gene (reference sequence). CDR3 length: 16 residues. Trimming at V came to 3 bases and at J to 8 bases, leaving 7 bases not matched to a gene.

The chain links TRBV19 to TRBJ1-6; 10 positions agree with TRBD1. Unmatched junction bases numbered 2, after V lost 5 bases and J lost 7 bases. Germline CDR1 and CDR2: LNHDA and SQIVND (reference sequence). This CDR3 region has 14 residues. CDR3 bases: TGTGCCAGTAGTCCGGGACAGGGGAATTCACCCCTCCACTTT. It encodes CASSPGQGNSPLHF.

The CDR3 loop reads CASSQGPQETQYF. Written as DNA, the CDR3 is TGCGCCAGCAGTCAGGGGCCCCAAGAGACCCAGTACTTC. This chain joins TRBV5-1 and TRBJ2-5, with D maybe TRBD1 (6 bases). Germline CDR1 and CDR2: SGHRS and YFSETQ. The CDR3 length is 13 residues. The V gene lost 5 bases and the J gene lost 1 base, with 9 bases spanning the gap.

The J gene is TRBJ1-2, the V gene TRBV27; 10 bases are shared with TRBD1. CDR3 length: 14 residues. With V trimmed by 5 bases and J by 6 bases, 6 bases remained unmatched. From germline, CDR1 is MNHEY and CDR2 SMNVEV (reference sequence). The CDR3 loop is CASSGTGTGDGYTF. Here the CDR3 DNA reads TGTGCCAGCAGTGGAACCGGGACAGGGGATGGCTACACCTTC.

CDR3 region: CASSNFGTGDRVSGNTIYF. CDR3 coding DNA: TGTGCCAGCAGCAACTTCGGGACAGGGGACCGGGTCTCTGGAAACACCATATATTTT. The chain recombines TRBV21-1 with TRBJ1-3; the table assigns TRBD1, which was not confirmed against the DNA. TRBV21-1 is a listed pseudogene. The CDR3 consists of 19 residues.

The rearrangement links TRBV11-3 to TRBJ2-7; 8 bases are shared with TRBD2. Looked up from germline, CDR1 is SGHNT and CDR2 is YENEEA. Germline trimming cut 7 bases from V and 1 base from J; bases unmatched to any gene: 9. This CDR3 is built from 15 residues. Here the CDR3 reads CASTGKAGVSYEQYF. The CDR3 region has the DNA TGTGCCAGCACCGGAAAAGCGGGAGTATCCTACGAGCAGTACTTC.

This clone was detected a few times. The chain uses TRBV30 and TRBJ2-1; 10 bases line up with TRBD2. CDR3 length equals 13 residues. The V gene end was trimmed by 4 bases and the J gene end by 3 bases; junction bases not matched to a gene: 0. Germline CDR1 reads GTSNPN; CDR2 reads SVGIG (reference sequence). The CDR3 region has the DNA TGTGCCTGGACTAGCGGGAGCTACAATGAGCAGTTCTTC. It codes for CAWTSGSYNEQFF. Full variable domain (outside the CDR3, taken from reference TRBV30 and TRBJ2-1): SQTIHQWPATLVQPVGSPLSLECTVEGTSNPNLYWYRQAAGRGLQLLFYSVGIGQISSEVPQNLSASRPQDRQFILSSKKLLLSDSGFYLCAWTSGSYNEQFFGPGTRLTVL.

This chain connects TRBV9 to TRBJ2-1; 7 positions match TRBD2. This CDR3 has 16 residues. Germline V gives CDR1 SGDLS, CDR2 YYNGEE. The ends lost 0 bases at V and 8 bases at J; junction bases unmatched: 11. The CDR3: CASSVGGRVLGDEQFF. The CDR3 DNA sequence: TGTGCCAGCAGCGTAGGTGGGAGGGTTTTGGGGGATGAGCAGTTCTTC.

For the CDR3, the DNA is TGCAGTGCTAGTCCAGGGGATGGGGGGGACACCATATATTTT. Amino acid sequence: CSASPGDGGDTIYF. This sequence joins TRBV20-1 and TRBJ1-3, with a possible D match to TRBD1 (6 bases). Deletions cut 3 bases from V and 8 bases from J, with 17 bases between. The CDR3 is made up of 14 amino acids. Germline V gives CDR1 DFQATT, CDR2 SNEGSKA (reference sequence).

This clone was recorded only once. The V and J genes are TRBV28 and TRBJ1-2; perhaps TRBD1 as D (6 bases). Trimming removed 9 bases at V and 5 bases at J, with 25 bases between. The CDR3 is 16 amino acids. The germline CDR1 and CDR2 sequences are MDHEN and SYDVKM. The CDR3 loop reads CASKGPFYRTDYGYTF. The CDR3 bases are TGTGCCAGTAAAGGTCCTTTTTATAGGACAGATTATGGCTACACCTTC.

V usage is TRBV3-1 (or the pseudogene TRBV3-2) and J usage is TRBJ2-5, with 10 bases that match TRBD1. Germline CDR1 and CDR2: LGHDT and YNNKEL (reference sequence). This CDR3 has 14 amino acids. V was pared by 10 bases and J by 5 bases, with 10 bases of the junction left unmatched. The CDR3 reads CATTRDRGQETQYF. DNA of the CDR3: TGTGCCACCACCCGGGACAGGGGACAGGAGACCCAGTACTTC.

The chain employs TRBV29-1 and TRBJ1-2; tentative D call: TRBD1 (5 bases). The CDR3 has 14 residues. Per germline, CDR1 SQVTM and CDR2 ANQGSEA. V was pared by 0 bases and J by 7 bases, with 15 bases between. In DNA, the CDR3 is TGCAGCGTTGAAGATTACGGCAGGGTGGGTGGCTACACCTTC. Its translation: CSVEDYGRVGGYTF. Drawing the rest from reference TRBV29-1 and TRBJ1-2, the complete variable domain is SAVISQKPSRDICQRGTSLTIQCQVDSQVTMMFWYRQQPGQSLTLIATANQGSEATYESGFVIDKFPISRPNLTFSTLTVSNMSPEDSSIYLCSVEDYGRVGGYTFGSGTRLTVV.

Turning to this clone: The junction and the germline gene differ at one end; a read error may be behind it. The V gene is TRBV19, the J gene TRBJ1-4; 7 positions match TRBD1. This CDR3 is built from 14 residues. The germline CDR1 and CDR2 sequences are LNHDA and SQIVND (reference sequence). CDR3 region: CASSPGQPNEKPFF. CDR3 sequence (DNA): TGTGCCAGTAGTCCGGGACAGCCTAATGAAAAACCGTTTTTT.

The genes are TRBV10-3 and TRBJ2-7; TRBD1 matches at 9 bases. The CDR3 is 14 residues long. V trimming: 4 bases; J trimming: 7 bases; junction bases outside the gene matches: 8. Germline CDR1 reads ENHRY; CDR2 reads SYGVKD. The CDR3 DNA reads TGTGCCATCAGTGGAGGGACAGGGTACTCAGAGCAGTACTTC. This gives the protein CAISGGTGYSEQYF.

The chain recombines TRBV4-1 with TRBJ1-1; D possibly corresponds to TRBD1 (6 bases). Germline values: CDR1 MGHRA, CDR2 YSYEKL. V gave up 3 bases and J gave up 3 bases, with 14 bases separating them. The CDR3 covers 15 residues. The CDR3 loop is CASSQGAGGHTEAFF. The CDR3 DNA sequence: TGCGCCAGCAGCCAGGGGGCCGGGGGGCACACTGAAGCTTTCTTT.

This sequence joins TRBV19 and TRBJ2-1; 7 positions agree with TRBD2. CDR1 is LNHDA, CDR2 SQIVND, per germline (reference sequence). The J segment lost 0 bases and the V segment lost 3 bases, leaving 2 bases of the junction unmatched. The CDR3 is made up of 15 amino acids. CDR3 amino acids: CASSMTSPSYNEQFF. The CDR3 DNA sequence: TGTGCCAGTAGTATGACTAGCCCCTCCTACAATGAGCAGTTCTTC.

The chain joins TRBV29-1 to TRBJ1-2; maybe TRBD1 (6 bases). The CDR3 extends over 13 amino acids. Germline CDR1 is SQVTM and CDR2 is ANQGSEA. Between the trimmed V and J ends, which lost 6 bases and 4 bases, there was a span of 15 bases. The CDR3 coding sequence is TGCAGCGTCCCGGACAGCATGTCCTATGGCTACACCTTC. Protein product: CSVPDSMSYGYTF.

This chain connects TRBV11-3 to TRBJ2-1; 7 bases map to TRBD1. V trimming: 5 bases; J trimming: 6 bases; junction bases outside the gene matches: 1. CDR1 is SGHNT and CDR2 is YENEEA in the germline V gene. The CDR3 is 12 residues long. CDR3 region: CASSRDSNEQFF. The CDR3, as DNA: TGTGCCAGCAGCCGGGACAGCAATGAGCAGTTCTTC.